This T cell receptor beta chain was sequenced in a study of Graves' ophthalmopathy and Graves' hyperthyroidism. With regard to this clonotype: Its antigen is as yet unknown.

Patients were excluded if they had other autoimmune diseases or uncontrolled infections, and likewise if pregnancy or lactation applied. General study points: Classification of ophthalmopathy versus stable hyperthyroidism by a 13-signature model yielded 85% to 90% sensitivity and around 76% specificity. Detection in blood was also observed for most expanded thyroid clonotypes above 0.001 frequency.

Investigators amplified TCR beta CDR3 regions from RNA transcripts. HTBI primers served in a first-round RT-PCR, which a second-round multiplex PCR followed. MiXCR, applied by TCRdb to the multiplex PCR reads, yields one record per CDR3 protein. The sample records over 150,000 distinct CDR3 sequences, roughly two fifths being singletons. CDR1 MNHNS and CDR2 SASEGT come from the germline V gene. Unmatched junction bases numbered 4, after V lost 2 bases and J lost 3 bases. The CDR3 spans 15 residues. The sequencing sample was made of peripheral blood. The chain has TRBV6-1 and TRBJ2-7, with 10 bases matching TRBD2. This sequence originates from a woman between 40 and 55 years old with Graves' ophthalmopathy. In DNA form, the CDR3 reads TGTGCCAGCAGTGAAACGGCTAGCGGGAGCTACGAGCAGTACTTC. Residues: CASSETASGSYEQYF.